Below, one T cell receptor beta chain is given with its context. Its antigen is not identified. This entry is derived from a study of cytomegalovirus exposure and HLA in healthy donors. Study findings and constraints: Cytomegalovirus association was listed for around 170 TCR beta chains. The authors later linked a missense DCLRE1C variant to TCR beta V- and J-gene trimming. The Asian-associated ancestry cluster reportedly had fewer N-insertions than the approximately 650-donor mean in a later analysis.

Each of the donors was a healthy bone marrow donor. This CDR3 has 13 amino acids. CDR1 and CDR2 from the germline V gene are MNHNS and SASEGT. V lost 6 bases and J lost 1; bases outside the gene matches: 0. PCR involved 60 Vbeta and 13 Jbeta primers. Assay: immunoSEQ multiplex PCR; the TCRdb copy retains only in-frame clones and omits some. The table lists approximately 74,000 clones, 65% to 85% of them singletons, with around 3% in the top ten. This chain links TRBV6-1 with TRBJ2-3; 8 nucleotides line up with TRBD1. The clonotype originates from a woman in her 30s in good health and CMV-seronegative. The sequencing input was PBMCs. The CDR3 sequence: CASRTGGTDTQYF. CDR3 bases: TGTGCCAGCAGGACAGGGGGCACAGATACGCAGTATTTT.